This TCR beta chain emerged from a study of identical twins (TCRdb year 2016). About the investigation overall: TCR alpha and beta repertoires from monozygotic twins, unrelated adults of various ages and cord blood were deep-sequenced to test whether fetal clonotypes persist. Replicate twin experiments were performed at different times using different library preparation protocols to rule out contamination. The paper's findings and limits, for the study overall: Zero-insertion analyses could be partly confounded by invariant T cells such as MAIT and iNKT, although diverse VJ usage argued against such confounding for most clonotypes. In monozygotic twins, recombination models systematically underestimated out-of-frame TCR alpha sharing, but the models matched the sharing seen between unrelated individuals. Because the same donors could not be followed over many years, the conclusions depended on cross-sectional statistical analysis. In beta out-of-frame sequences, excess twin sharing was weaker, because having fewer shared sequences lowered the signal-to-noise ratio. Out-of-frame TCR alpha sequences shared between twins showed an excess of low generation-probability sequences compared with coincidental sharing between unrelated individuals. Abundant cord blood beta clonotypes had fewer insertions, young adult naive repertoires showed a similar but weaker trend, and memory repertoires showed no such trend.

CDR1 is given as MNHEY and CDR2 as SVGAGI, both from the germline V gene. The V end gives up 6 bases and the J end 5 bases, leaving 7 bases in the junction not matched to a gene. Counted from cysteine to phenylalanine, this CDR3 has 15 amino acids. The only DNA kept is the CDR3, 45 bases in frame from the first base. The library relied on 5' RACE. For sequencing, an Illumina HiSeq 2000 was employed. Template switching added a universal primer binding site, and the final cDNA carried a unique molecular identifier that allowed TCR cDNA molecules to be counted accurately. Specific primers in the conserved constant-segment region were used to synthesize first-strand cDNA for the TCR alpha and beta chains. To control for contamination, every cDNA library was double barcoded, receiving both a SMART-Mk sample barcode and Illumina barcodes. TruSeq adapter sequences and Illumina sample barcodes were added in two successive PCR steps. Sequencing of the TCR alpha and beta cDNA libraries was done on the Illumina HiSeq platform using custom primers. Per the authors' processing: MiGEC processed the raw reads to extract unique molecular identifiers, while MiXCR was used to determine the CDR3 positions. Recombination models were inferred per individual with the repgenHMM and IGoR tools using an EM algorithm. The analysis of shared clonotypes was done with the tcR package in R, with sharing normalized by the product of cloneset sizes. To study raw recombination free of thymic and clonal selection effects, out-of-frame nonproductive sequences were analyzed. In-frame beta chains were kept once TCRdb had trimmed the public reads at Q25 with fastp and called clones with MiXCR. Identical CDR3 protein sequences are pooled into one entry, listed with their most common genes and DNA. The V and J calls, along with clone size, are taken from TCRdb and not from the paper's own processing. The sample table holds a few hundred thousand distinct CDR3 sequences, of which 12% were seen once. The top ten clonotypes cover roughly 3.7% of the sample.

Every donor in the study was a healthy Caucasian. The twin cohort consisted of three pairs of female monozygotic twins, all aged 18 to 29 years. Miltenyi CD45RO+ enrichment and human naive T-cell isolation kits were used to isolate memory (CD45RO+) and naive T cells from PBMC. This clonotype appeared many times. Its antigen target is currently unknown. Per-nucleotide qualities are absent, and no much larger clonotype sits a single base away. A further study also used this sample, focusing on yellow fever vaccine responses in identical twins. Looking at the second paper: According to the authors, in identical twins the way T cells responded to vaccination appeared partly convergent and partly personalized. In the study, vaccine-responding T cell clones were precisely tracked in identical twins.

Input material: memory (CD45RO+) T cells sorted from blood. The cell subset or site label on this specimen signifies: CD45RO+ enriched T cells. The sequence was obtained from a woman younger than 35 in good health. The rearrangement joined TRBV6-5 to TRBJ2-2; 9 bases in between match TRBD1. The nucleotide sequence reads as follows: TGTGCCAGCAGCTATGGGACAGGGCCAACCGGGGAGCTGTTTTTT. This translates into CASSYGTGPTGELFF.